These 30 T cell receptor beta chains came from one sample sequenced in a study of response to subunit inactivated influenza vaccine. TCRdb ran MiXCR on the RT-PCR reads and lists one entry per CDR3 protein. The repertoire holds almost 600,000 distinct CDR3 sequences, with about 14% as singletons. The source was PBMCs from blood, collected about 12 days after vaccination. All receptors come from a man between 45 and 60 years old who received an inactivated influenza vaccine.

The V and J genes are TRBV12-3 or TRBV12-4 and TRBJ2-7; 7 bases line up with TRBD1. After removal of 5 bases from V and 2 bases from J, the junction contained 3 bases not matched to a gene. CDR3 length equals 13 residues. The CDR3 sequence is CASSADRAYEQYF. The CDR3, as DNA: TGTGCCAGCAGTGCAGACAGGGCCTACGAGCAGTACTTC.

V is TRBV7-9 and J is TRBJ1-1; D remains unclear. The germline V and J ends were trimmed by 1 base and 8 bases, with 8 bases remaining between them. Per germline, CDR1 SEHNR and CDR2 FQNEAQ (reference sequence). The CDR3 contains 12 residues. The CDR3: CASSLEAGEAFF. The CDR3 DNA reads TGTGCCAGCAGCTTAGAGGCAGGAGAAGCTTTCTTT.

This clonotype was observed many times. V gene TRBV5-1 combines with J gene TRBJ1-1; D gene ambiguous. Germline CDR1 is SGHRS and CDR2 is YFSETQ. This CDR3 has 15 residues. The V end was cut by 1 base, the J end by 1 base, with 11 bases between. The CDR3 loop reads CASSLRRTSNTEAFF. CDR3 DNA sequence: TGCGCCAGCAGCTTGAGACGTACCTCGAACACTGAAGCTTTCTTT.

The chain has TRBV3-1 and TRBJ2-1, with a tentative D call TRBD1 (6 bases). The CDR3 contains 15 residues. V lost 0 bases to trimming and J lost 4 bases, with 10 bases between them. Germline CDR1 LGHDT, CDR2 YNNKEL (reference sequence). The DNA of the CDR3 is TGTGCCAGCAGCCAAGATCGGACAGAGTACAATGAGCAGTTCTTC. Its protein product is CASSQDRTEYNEQFF.

The sample holds a few counts of this clonotype. This chain uses TRBV5-1 with TRBJ1-5; D is uncertain. Germline assignment: CDR1 SGHRS and CDR2 YFSETQ. The CDR3 is 13 amino acids. V was trimmed by 8 bases and J by 4 bases, leaving 13 bases between them. The CDR3 spells CASSTGSNQPQHF. CDR3 sequence (DNA): TGCGCCAGTTCGACTGGGAGTAATCAGCCCCAGCATTTT.

This clonotype turned up a few times. In DNA, the CDR3 is TGTGCCATAACGCTGACAGCTAGCACAGATACGCAGTATTTT. This translates into CAITLTASTDTQYF. The V gene is TRBV10-3, the J gene TRBJ2-3; TRBD1 is a possible D gene (5 bases). Trimming took off 9 bases at V and 0 bases at J, with 13 bases between the two ends. The CDR3 is 14 amino acids. CDR1 and CDR2 (germline): ENHRY, SYGVKD.

This clonotype was seen more than once but under ten times. This chain uses TRBV12-3 or TRBV12-4 with TRBJ1-2; D is undetermined. This CDR3 region has 13 residues. V shed 3 bases and J shed 7 bases, with 12 bases lying between them. The CDR3 DNA sequence: TGTGCCAGCAGTTTCGATGAGAAGGGTGGCTACACCTTC. It specifies CASSFDEKGGYTF.

This rearrangement joins TRBV11-3 to TRBJ2-1, with 9 bases that match TRBD2. J gave up 7 bases and V 5 bases, and 9 bases lay outside the gene matches. The CDR3 runs to 15 residues. Germline V gene lookup returns CDR1 SGHNT and CDR2 YENEEA. Written as DNA, the CDR3 is TGTGCCAGCAGCCCTAGGCTAGCGGGGTTGAATGAGCAGTTCTTC. Its translation: CASSPRLAGLNEQFF. Full variable domain (rest looked up from reference TRBV11-3 and TRBJ2-1): EAGVVQSPRYKIIEKKQPVAFWCNPISGHNTLYWYLQNLGQGPELLIRYENEEAVDDSQLPKDRFSAERLKGVDSTLKIQPAELGDSAVYLCASSPRLAGLNEQFFGPGTRLTVL.

The chain couples TRBV7-2 to TRBJ2-5; D tentatively fits TRBD1 or TRBD2 (5 bases each). Germline V gene data show CDR1 as SGHTA and CDR2 as FQGNSA. This CDR3 region has 13 residues. Trimming took 2 bases from V and 6 from J, leaving 10 bases between them. CDR3 sequence: CASSLRDEKTQYF. The CDR3 region has the DNA TGTGCCAGCAGCTTACGGGACGAAAAGACCCAGTACTTC.

The rearrangement joins TRBV29-1 to TRBJ2-3; D is unclear. Between the trimmed V and J ends, which lost 5 bases and 1 base, there was a span of 13 bases. Germline CDR1 SQVTM, CDR2 ANQGSEA. The CDR3 covers 14 residues. CDR3 sequence reads: CSVRPSPRTDTQYF. The CDR3 DNA is TGCAGCGTTAGGCCCTCGCCACGCACAGATACGCAGTATTTT.

This chain links TRBV4-2 with TRBJ2-1, with TRBD2 identical over 13 bases. From germline, CDR1 is LGHNA and CDR2 YNFKEQ. This CDR3 is 16 amino acids long. The J segment lost 4 bases and the V segment lost 3 bases, leaving 3 bases of the junction unmatched. CDR3 sequence: CASSQQLAGGYNEQFF. CDR3 bases: TGTGCCAGCAGCCAGCAACTAGCGGGAGGGTACAATGAGCAGTTCTTC.

There are a few counts of this clonotype. The gene calls are TRBV7-8 and TRBJ2-7, with TRBD2 identical over 7 bases. CDR1 and CDR2 (germline): SGHVS, FQNEAQ. This CDR3 has 19 amino acids. V trimming: 1 base; J trimming: 5 bases; junction bases outside the gene matches: 20. The CDR3 loop is CASSLVLVRDYGFKDEQYF. The CDR3 DNA reads TGTGCCAGCAGCTTAGTCCTCGTCCGGGACTACGGATTTAAGGACGAGCAGTACTTC. Together with reference TRBV7-8 and TRBJ2-7, the CDR3 gives the full variable domain: GAGVSQSPRYKVAKRGQDVALRCDPISGHVSLFWYQQALGQGPEFLTYFQNEAQLDKSGLPSDRFFAERPEGSVSTLKIQRTQQEDSAVYLCASSLVLVRDYGFKDEQYFGPGTRLTVT.

This clonotype was recorded many times. J is TRBJ2-1 and V is TRBV20-1, with unresolved D. From germline, CDR1 is DFQATT and CDR2 SNEGSKA (reference sequence). This CDR3 has 12 residues. V lost 3 bases, J lost 4 bases, and 7 bases lay in between. CDR3 nucleotide sequence: TGCAGTGCTAGGTGGGGATACAATGAGCAGTTCTTC. It specifies CSARWGYNEQFF.

This clonotype was recorded at least ten times. V is TRBV6-2 or TRBV6-3 and J is TRBJ2-7; TRBD1 is a possible D gene (6 bases). CDR3 length: 15 amino acids. Germline CDR1 reads MNHEY; CDR2 reads SVGEGT. V lost 5 bases and J lost 1, with 15 bases in between. The CDR3 protein is CASSGDTRYSYEQYF. CDR3 coding DNA: TGTGCCAGCAGTGGGGACACAAGGTATTCCTACGAGCAGTACTTC.

V is TRBV5-1 and J is TRBJ2-6, with 8 bases lining up with TRBD1. Unmatched junction bases numbered 0, after V lost 1 base and J lost 0 bases. Germline CDR1 is SGHRS and CDR2 is YFSETQ. The length of the CDR3 is 16 residues. In DNA, the CDR3 is TGCGCCAGCAGCTTGACAGGGGGCTCTGGGGCCAACGTCCTGACTTTC. Translating it yields CASSLTGGSGANVLTF.

The rearrangement joins TRBV18 to TRBJ1-1; D is uncertain. The germline CDR1 and CDR2 sequences are KGHSH and LQKENI. This CDR3 has 14 amino acids. The ends were cut back, 0 bases at V and 2 bases at J, with 7 bases in the middle. The CDR3 sequence is CASSPPWANTEAFF. The CDR3 DNA sequence: TGTGCCAGCTCACCACCGTGGGCAAACACTGAAGCTTTCTTT.

This clonotype was recorded a few times. V usage is TRBV5-1 and J usage is TRBJ2-1; TRBD1 matches at 11 bases. Per the germline V gene, CDR1 is SGHRS and CDR2 is YFSETQ. The CDR3 runs 18 residues. With 0 bases clipped from V and 6 bases from J, the junction kept 11 bases outside the gene matches. The CDR3 nucleotides are TGCGCCAGCAGCTTGGATACGGTGACGGGACAGGGGGTCAATGAGCAGTTCTTC. This sequence encodes CASSLDTVTGQGVNEQFF.

Ten or more counts support this clonotype. The V and J genes are TRBV12-3 or TRBV12-4 and TRBJ1-2, with a tentative D call TRBD1 (5 bases). This CDR3 region has 13 residues. Trimming stripped 5 bases from V and 8 bases from J, with 15 bases between. The CDR3: CASSGEQEGGYTF. Written as DNA, the CDR3 is TGTGCCAGCAGTGGAGAACAGGAAGGAGGCTACACCTTC.

This clonotype was observed at least ten times. The chain combines TRBV12-3 or TRBV12-4 with TRBJ1-2; 8 bases map to TRBD1. The CDR3 extends over 12 amino acids. V gave up 8 bases and J gave up 4 bases; unmatched junction bases: 3. The DNA of the CDR3 is TGTGCCAGCGGCACAGGGGGCTATGGCTACACCTTC. It codes for CASGTGGYGYTF.

The rearrangement joins TRBV10-3 to TRBJ2-7; 7 bases are a match to TRBD2. Germline CDR1 reads ENHRY; CDR2 reads SYGVKD. Trimming at V came to 6 bases and at J to 0 bases, leaving 8 bases not matched to a gene. This CDR3 has 15 amino acids. CDR3 DNA: TGTGCCATCAGCGGTGCGGGAGCATTCTCCTACGAGCAGTACTTC. Protein sequence: CAISGAGAFSYEQYF.

This rearrangement joins TRBV13 to TRBJ1-1, with D possibly TRBD1 on 6 matching bases. The V gene lost 3 bases and the J gene lost 2 bases, with 10 bases spanning the gap. The CDR3 contains 14 residues. The V gene's germline CDR1 is PRHDT and CDR2 FYEKMQ (reference sequence). The CDR3 DNA sequence: TGTGCCAGCAGCTTCCGGACAGCTAACACTGAAGCTTTCTTT. As protein: CASSFRTANTEAFF.

The sample holds a few counts of this clonotype. The V and J genes are TRBV6-2 or TRBV6-3 and TRBJ2-1; TRBD2 aligns across 7 bases. Germline V lookup: CDR1 MNHEY, CDR2 SVGEGT. The CDR3 extends over 12 amino acids. V lost 7 bases to trimming and J lost 16 bases; unmatched junction nucleotides: 13. CDR3 bases: TGTGCCAGCACCAAATCCCGGGGAGGGTACTTCTTC. Protein: CASTKSRGGYFF.

This clonotype was detected many times. J is TRBJ2-4 and V is TRBV5-1; D is possibly TRBD1 (6 bases). The CDR3 has 15 amino acids. CDR1 and CDR2 (germline): SGHRS, YFSETQ. The ends were cut back, 0 bases at V and 5 bases at J, with 12 bases in the middle. CDR3 coding DNA: TGCGCCAGCAGCTTGGCCGGACAGATCGAAAACATTCAGTACTTC. It translates to CASSLAGQIENIQYF.

The chain couples TRBV10-2 to TRBJ2-7; TRBD2 matches at 11 bases. Germline CDR1 WSHSY, CDR2 SAAADI. The CDR3 loop spans 15 amino acids. Trimming cost V 4 bases and J 4 bases; bases outside gene matches: 6. The CDR3 sequence is CASSAFSGGAYEQYF. The CDR3 coding sequence is TGCGCCAGCAGTGCTTTTAGCGGGGGGGCTTACGAGCAGTACTTC.

As DNA, the CDR3 is TGTGCCAGCAGTTATTTCGCAGGGGGTCGGAACACTGAAGCTTTCTTT. Protein sequence: CASSYFAGGRNTEAFF. This chain uses TRBV6-5 with TRBJ1-1, with 7 bases matching TRBD1. The CDR3 sequence is 16 residues long. Looked up from germline, CDR1 is MNHEY and CDR2 is SVGAGI. With 3 bases clipped from V and 1 base from J, the junction kept 8 bases outside the gene matches.

The V gene is TRBV6-1, the J gene TRBJ1-1, with D tentatively TRBD1 (5 bases). Trimming removed 2 bases at V and 11 bases at J, with 12 bases between. The CDR3 totals 12 residues. Germline V CDR1 and CDR2: MNHNS, SASEGT. This CDR3 reads CASSETVEGAFF. In DNA, the CDR3 is TGTGCCAGCAGTGAAACTGTTGAGGGGGCTTTCTTT.

The chain carries TRBV19 and TRBJ2-5, with 9 bases lining up with TRBD2. The junction had 11 bases not matched to a gene; V was cut back by 6 bases and J by 3 bases. This CDR3 has 16 amino acids. The V gene's germline CDR1 is LNHDA and CDR2 SQIVND (reference sequence). The CDR3 loop reads CASRPSGGGAKETQYF. Here the CDR3 DNA reads TGTGCCAGTAGACCGTCGGGCGGGGGGGCGAAAGAGACCCAGTACTTC.

V usage is TRBV29-1 and J usage is TRBJ1-5; 7 bases match TRBD1. Germline-derived CDR1 and CDR2 are SQVTM and ANQGSEA. V shed 6 bases, J shed 4 bases, and the junction held 12 bases outside the gene matches. This CDR3 spans 15 amino acids. The CDR3 protein is CSVKSGTAENQPQHF. In DNA form, the CDR3 reads TGCAGCGTCAAATCCGGGACAGCTGAGAATCAGCCCCAGCATTTT.

CDR3 protein: CASSAPSVAGELFF. The CDR3 nucleotides are TGTGCCAGCAGCGCCCCTAGCGTAGCCGGGGAGCTGTTTTTT. The chain joins TRBV7-6 to TRBJ2-2; D is possibly TRBD2 (6 bases). The CDR3 totals 14 residues. Trimming shortened V by 5 bases and J by 6 bases, and 13 bases separated the two germline ends. The germline gives CDR1 SGHVS, CDR2 FNYEAQ.

This clonotype was seen a few times. The chain links TRBV20-1 to TRBJ2-7, with 8 bases lining up with TRBD1. The CDR3 totals 15 residues. The germline V gene encodes CDR1 DFQATT and CDR2 SNEGSKA (reference sequence). V trimming: 6 bases; J trimming: 1 base; junction bases outside the gene matches: 11. The CDR3 region has the DNA TGCAGTGCCTACCAACCCGGACAGGGTTCCTACGAGCAGTACTTC. Protein product: CSAYQPGQGSYEQYF.